These T cell receptor beta chains were read from a single sample in a study of T cell clones after liver transplantation. Repertoires were generated with immunoSEQ multiplex PCR, while TCRdb's copy carries only in-frame clones and drops some. Seen here are around 100,000 clones, approximately 78% observed once, and the top ten hold 0.8% to 1%. The specimen comprised CD4+ T cells from blood, sampled before liver transplant. These receptor sequences come from a human donor who received a liver transplant. Each CDR3 is given with its conserved first and last residue. Each record gives: clone size, J gene, V gene, D gene, CDR3 DNA, CDR3 protein. The D gene is left open where the match is weak. Size is omitted from some rows. Given values are once, few, many or a class for expanded clones.

-,TRBJ2-1,TRBV5-1,-,TGCGCCAGCAGCTCCCATGGACGTGAGCAGTTCTTC,CASSSHGREQFF
-,TRBJ2-7,TRBV29-1,-,TGCAGCGTTACCTACAGAGCCTACGAGCAGTACTTC,CSVTYRAYEQYF
once,TRBJ2-1,TRBV19,TRBD2,TGTGCAAGTAGTCCCAGCGGGAGGAGTAATGAGCAGTTCTTC,CASSPSGRSNEQFF
once,TRBJ2-3,TRBV5-1,TRBD2,TGCGCCAGCAGCTTGGAACTAGCGAGCACAGATACGCAGTATTTT,CASSLELASTDTQYF
-,TRBJ1-1,TRBV5-1,-,TGCGCCAGCAGCACTCAGGCAGGGAACACTGAAGCTTTCTTT,CASSTQAGNTEAFF
-,TRBJ1-1,TRBV7-3,-,TGTGCCAGCAGCTTCGACCCGGGACATATATCGAACACTGAAGCTTTCTTT,CASSFDPGHISNTEAFF
few,TRBJ1-1,TRBV29-1,-,TGCAGCGTTCTGTTGAACACTGAAGCTTTCTTT,CSVLLNTEAFF
-,TRBJ1-5,TRBV29-1,-,TGCAGCGTCGCGACAGGCGATAGCAATCAGCCCCAGCATTTT,CSVATGDSNQPQHF
-,TRBJ1-1,TRBV6-6,-,TGTGCCAGCAGTTACTCGAGAGGGAACACTGAAGCTTTCTTT,CASSYSRGNTEAFF
-,TRBJ1-1,TRBV19,TRBD1,TGTGCCAGTAGGAGGGACAGGGGGAACACTGAAGCTTTCTTT,CASRRDRGNTEAFF
-,TRBJ1-5,TRBV10-2,TRBD1,TGCGCCAGCAGACTGGGACAGGGCAATCAGCCCCAGCATTTT,CASRLGQGNQPQHF
once,TRBJ1-4,TRBV5-6,TRBD1,TGTGCCAGCAGCCCTGGGGACAGGGACCGGGAAAAACTGTTTTTT,CASSPGDRDREKLFF
-,TRBJ2-7,TRBV6-1,TRBD1,TGTGCCAGCAGCCCGGGACAGGGGAACACCTACGAGCAGTACTTC,CASSPGQGNTYEQYF
-,TRBJ2-5,TRBV10-1,-,TGCGCCAGCAGTTCTTACAGGGCGGGCCAAGAGACCCAGTACTTC,CASSSYRAGQETQYF
-,TRBJ2-3,TRBV30,-,TGTGCCTGGAGTGTACGGAGAGCAGATACGCAGTATTTT,CAWSVRRADTQYF
few,TRBJ1-2,TRBV11-2,TRBD1,TGTGCCAGCAGCTCAAACAGGGGCGGAGGCTACACCTTC,CASSSNRGGGYTF
-,TRBJ1-1,TRBV2,-,TGTGCCAGCAATCTAAGAGAGGGCAGAACCGAAGCTTTCTTT,CASNLREGRTEAFF
-,TRBJ2-3,TRBV27,-,TGTGCCAGCAGACCTTCGGGACTCAGCGCGCAGTATTTT,CASRPSGLSAQYF
-,TRBJ1-1,TRBV7-2,-,TGTGCCAGCAGCTTACTGGGGGTGGCCACTGAAGCTTTCTTT,CASSLLGVATEAFF
few,TRBJ1-6,TRBV25-1,-,TGTGCCAGCAGTGAATATCGCGGAGCTCCTAGTAATTCACCCCTCCACTTT,CASSEYRGAPSNSPLHF
-,TRBJ2-3,TRBV27,-,TGTGCCAGCGGCCCTCGGTCATTAGAAGGGGCCAGTCATCCCAATACGCAGTATTTT,CASGPRSLEGASHPNTQYF
-,TRBJ2-2,TRBV7-9,-,TGTGCCAGCAGCCCACAGGGAAGGGAGCTGTTTTTT,CASSPQGRELFF
-,TRBJ2-3,TRBV5-4,-,TGTGCCAGCAGCTCGCAGGGACCTGCGGGTACAGATACGCAGTATTTT,CASSSQGPAGTDTQYF
few,TRBJ1-5,TRBV18,-,TGTGCCAGCTCACCACGGACTGGGCAGGGCGATCAGCCCCAGCATTTT,CASSPRTGQGDQPQHF
-,TRBJ2-2,TRBV2,-,TGTGCCATCAAACGGACACCGGGGAACACCGGGGAGCTGTTTTTT,CAIKRTPGNTGELFF
-,TRBJ2-3,TRBV27,TRBD2,TGTGCCAGCAGTTTACCCACTACGGGGGGTCCGAGGAGCACAGATACGCAGTATTTT,CASSLPTTGGPRSTDTQYF
-,TRBJ1-6,TRBV18,-,TGTGCCAGCTCACCAGGCCAGGGAGATTCACCCCTCCACTTT,CASSPGQGDSPLHF
-,TRBJ1-2,TRBV18,TRBD1,TGTGCCAGCTCACCACGCAGGGGGCGCGTAACAGATAACTATGGCTACACCTTC,CASSPRRGRVTDNYGYTF
-,TRBJ1-3,TRBV2,-,TGTGCCAGCAGTGTGAACGGAAACACCATATATTTT,CASSVNGNTIYF
-,TRBJ2-1,TRBV7-8,-,TGTGCCAGCAGTCACTCATTGACTACCGGGGCCAATGAGCAGTTCTTC,CASSHSLTTGANEQFF
-,TRBJ1-2,TRBV29-1,-,TGCAGCGTAGGGCGGTCCGATGGCTACACCTTC,CSVGRSDGYTF
-,TRBJ2-3,TRBV5-4,-,TGTGCCAGCAGCTTGTCTCTACCGAGCACAGATACGCAGTATTTT,CASSLSLPSTDTQYF
-,TRBJ1-2,TRBV6-5,-,TGTGCCAGCAATAACCCGGGGGGGAAAGGCTACACCTTC,CASNNPGGKGYTF
-,TRBJ2-3,TRBV7-2,-,TGTGCCAGCAGGTCAGGGAGCCAGAGGACAGATACGCAGTATTTT,CASRSGSQRTDTQYF
-,TRBJ2-1,TRBV5-1,-,TGCGCCAGCAGCTTGGCGCCGGGAGCCGGCCGTTTCAAGACCTACAATGAGCAGTTCTTC,CASSLAPGAGRFKTYNEQFF
-,TRBJ2-1,TRBV5-5,-,TGTGCCAGCAGCCGGACTTCCCTTTACTACAATGAGCAGTTCTTC,CASSRTSLYYNEQFF
-,TRBJ1-1,TRBV5-1,TRBD1,TGCGCCACCAGGAAGCAGGGGGCGGTCACTGAAGCTTTCTTT,CATRKQGAVTEAFF
-,TRBJ2-5,TRBV7-2,TRBD1,TGTGCCAGCAGCCCGGGACAGCGTCAAGAGACCCAGTACTTC,CASSPGQRQETQYF
-,TRBJ2-7,TRBV9,-,TGTGCCAGCAGCCCCCGGGCGGTAGCCTACGAGCAGTACTTC,CASSPRAVAYEQYF
-,TRBJ2-7,TRBV27,-,TGTGCCAGCAGTTTATATTCACTGGGGACCTACGAGCAGTACTTC,CASSLYSLGTYEQYF
-,TRBJ1-1,TRBV7-8,-,TGTGCCAGCAGCTTTTCGGTTTTAGGCACTGAAGCTTTCTTT,CASSFSVLGTEAFF
-,TRBJ1-1,TRBV28,-,TGTGCCAGCAGTTCCCCCTCCTGGAACACTGAAGCTTTCTTT,CASSSPSWNTEAFF